This TCR beta chain was recovered during a study of cytomegalovirus exposure and HLA in healthy donors. Study-level background: Early released data comprised 75 million to 100 million unique TCRs from HLA-typed donors.

The PCR contained 60 Vbeta and 13 Jbeta primers. TCRdb's table, derived via immunoSEQ multiplex PCR, lists solely in-frame clones and lacks some. The sample carries 150,000 to 200,000 clones, roughly 80% recorded once. Germline loops: CDR1 WSHSY, CDR2 SAAADI. This CDR3 is built from 15 residues. Trimming at V came to 1 base and at J to 5 bases, leaving 4 bases not matched to a gene. The sample consisted of PBMCs. This sequence originates from a woman aged 40 to 50 in good health and CMV-seropositive. This rearrangement joins TRBV10-2 to TRBJ1-2, with 10 bases identical to TRBD1. The CDR3 DNA is TGCGCCAGCAGTGAGTGGACAGGGGGGAAGTATGGCTACACCTTC. Protein: CASSEWTGGKYGYTF.